The 21 T cell receptor beta chains reported below all come from one sample, sequenced in a study of blood T cell repertoires in COVID-19. Only in-frame clones appear in the TCRdb table, and some are missing; sequencing was by immunoSEQ multiplex PCR. This table has 150,000 to 200,000 clones, roughly 87% appearing once. Source material: peripheral blood. The receptor source for this set is a woman aged 45-59 years with acute or convalescent COVID-19.

The chain couples TRBV5-4 to TRBJ1-2, with D unclear. Germline V CDR1 and CDR2: SGHNT, YYREEE (reference sequence). Trimming stripped 3 bases from V and 4 bases from J, with 16 bases between. This CDR3 has 15 amino acids. CDR3 coding DNA: TGTGCCAGCAGCTCGGGTGACCCGCCAATCTATGGCTACACCTTC. This translates into CASSSGDPPIYGYTF.

This chain joins TRBV19 and TRBJ2-2, with 15 bases fitting TRBD2. CDR1 LNHDA and CDR2 SQIVND come from the germline V gene (reference sequence). CDR3 length: 16 amino acids. V dropped 7 bases and J dropped 7; count of bases not matched to a gene: 7. The DNA for the CDR3 is TGTGCCAGTATCGGGACTAGCGGGAGGAGAAGCGGGGAGCTGTTTTTT. Translating gives CASIGTSGRRSGELFF.

For this clone: Other DNA sequences in the same sample also yield this CDR3. This sequence joins TRBV20-1 and TRBJ2-7, with D maybe TRBD1 (5 bases). CDR1 DFQATT and CDR2 SNEGSKA come from the germline V gene (reference sequence). The CDR3 totals 11 residues. The V end lost 3 bases, the J end lost 5 bases, and 8 bases lay between the germline ends. CDR3 coding DNA: TGCAGTGCTAGGTCAGGGCACGAGCAGTACTTC. Translation gives CSARSGHEQYF.

The J gene is TRBJ2-7, the V gene TRBV19; D possibly corresponds to TRBD1 (6 bases). Germline V gene data show CDR1 as LNHDA and CDR2 as SQIVND (reference sequence). V was shortened by 5 bases and J by 2 bases, with 16 bases between the two germline ends. The CDR3 loop spans 15 amino acids. The CDR3 protein is CASSSSGALTYEQYF. The DNA of the CDR3 is TGTGCCAGTAGTTCCTCAGGGGCCCTTACCTACGAGCAGTACTTC.

The gene calls are TRBV7-2 and TRBJ1-2, with D hard to call. V gave up 5 bases and J gave up 9 bases, with 22 bases separating them. The CDR3 has 15 amino acids. CDR1 and CDR2 (germline): SGHTA, FQGNSA. The CDR3 sequence: CASSTLEDGRGRYTF. Written as DNA, the CDR3 is TGTGCCAGCAGCACACTAGAGGACGGGCGCGGCCGCTACACCTTC.

The chain couples TRBV27 to TRBJ1-3, with D hard to call. Per the germline V gene, CDR1 is MNHEY and CDR2 is SMNVEV (reference sequence). V was trimmed by 5 bases and J by 1 base, leaving 12 bases between them. The CDR3 totals 15 residues. The CDR3 nucleotides are TGTGCCAGCAGTCCCACGGGAGTATCTGGAAACACCATATATTTT. Residues: CASSPTGVSGNTIYF.

The chain combines TRBV5-1 with TRBJ2-7, with 7 bases aligning to TRBD1. This CDR3 region has 14 residues. Germline loops: CDR1 SGHRS, CDR2 YFSETQ. The J segment lost 1 base and the V segment lost 5 bases, leaving 6 bases of the junction unmatched. For the CDR3, the DNA is TGCGCCAGCAGGGAAACAGGGGATTCCTACGAGCAGTACTTC. This translates into CASRETGDSYEQYF. The full variable domain, completed using reference TRBV5-1 and TRBJ2-7, is KAGVTQTPRYLIKTRGQQVTLSCSPISGHRSVSWYQQTPGQGLQFLFEYFSETQRNKGNFPGRFSGRQFSNSRSEMNVSTLELGDSALYLCASRETGDSYEQYFGPGTRLTVT.

CDR3: CASSQNSRSGEKLFF. The DNA of the CDR3 is TGCGCCAGCAGCCAGAATAGTCGGTCCGGGGAAAAACTGTTTTTT. The chain joins TRBV5-1 to TRBJ1-4; D uncertain. The CDR3 has 15 amino acids. V was trimmed by 4 bases and J by 8 bases, leaving 18 bases between them. The germline gives CDR1 SGHRS, CDR2 YFSETQ.

This chain joins TRBV29-1 and TRBJ2-5; TRBD2 is a possible D gene (5 bases). The CDR3 length is 12 residues. Germline V CDR1 and CDR2: SQVTM, ANQGSEA. V lost 3 bases and J 5 bases, leaving 10 bases between the germline ends. This CDR3 is CSVDEGQETQYF. In DNA form, the CDR3 reads TGCAGCGTTGATGAGGGTCAGGAGACCCAGTACTTC.

In its sample, this clone was seen a few times. The chain is built from TRBV6-4 and TRBJ1-6; TRBD1 matches 7 bases. This CDR3 has 13 residues. Unmatched junction bases numbered 5, after V lost 8 bases and J lost 7 bases. CDR1 is MRHNA, CDR2 SNTAGT, per germline. As DNA, the CDR3 is TGTGCCAGCGGCGGGACAGCAAATTCACCCCTCCACTTT. This translates into CASGGTANSPLHF.

V gene TRBV18 combines with J gene TRBJ1-5, with D hard to call. The V gene's germline CDR1 is KGHSH and CDR2 LQKENI. This CDR3 comprises 15 residues. V was trimmed by 3 bases and J by 0 bases, leaving 9 bases between them. Here the CDR3 DNA reads TGTGCCAGCTCACCCCGAGGAGATAGCAATCAGCCCCAGCATTTT. It yields the protein CASSPRGDSNQPQHF.

The gene calls are TRBV27 and TRBJ2-5; TRBD2 matches 8 bases. This CDR3 has 15 amino acids. With 5 bases clipped from V and 0 bases from J, the junction kept 5 bases outside the gene matches. Germline V gives CDR1 MNHEY, CDR2 SMNVEV (reference sequence). CDR3 loop: CASSGTGLDQETQYF. For the CDR3, the DNA is TGTGCCAGCAGTGGCACGGGACTAGACCAAGAGACCCAGTACTTC.

The chain couples TRBV2 to TRBJ2-7; D might be TRBD1 (6 bases). The CDR3 has 15 amino acids. The V end lost 7 bases, the J end lost 4 bases, and 20 bases lay between the germline ends. Per germline, CDR1 SNHLY and CDR2 FYNNEI. Here the CDR3 reads CASILQGIHAYEQYF. CDR3 nucleotides: TGTGCCAGCATTCTACAGGGAATCCATGCTTACGAGCAGTACTTC. Full variable domain (remainder filled in from reference TRBV2 and TRBJ2-7): EPEVTQTPSHQVTQMGQEVILRCVPISNHLYFYWYRQILGQKVEFLVSFYNNEISEKSEIFDDQFSVERPDGSNFTLKIRSTKLEDSAMYFCASILQGIHAYEQYFGPGTRLTVT.

This rearrangement joins TRBV10-3 to TRBJ2-1; the D gene is possibly TRBD2 (5 bases). Deletions cut 5 bases from V and 6 bases from J, with 14 bases between. This CDR3 comprises 14 residues. Germline V gene lookup returns CDR1 ENHRY and CDR2 SYGVKD. The CDR3 DNA sequence: TGTGCCATCAGTCAAGCGGAGTCGGTCAATGAGCAGTTCTTC. It codes for CAISQAESVNEQFF.

In nucleotides, the CDR3 is TGCAGCGTTGTAGGCACCCAGCGGGGGGGCACAGATACGCAGTATTTT. Translated: CSVVGTQRGGTDTQYF. The chain combines TRBV29-1 with TRBJ2-3; 9 nucleotides agree with TRBD2. The germline V gene has CDR1 SQVTM and CDR2 ANQGSEA. V was clipped by 4 bases and J by 1 base; unmatched bases: 9. The CDR3 extends over 16 amino acids.

The CDR3 is CASSQDWGMGNQPQHF. The CDR3 DNA is TGTGCCAGCAGCCAAGATTGGGGCATGGGCAATCAGCCCCAGCATTTT. This chain joins TRBV4-2 and TRBJ1-5, with D perhaps matching TRBD1 (5 bases). The V gene's germline CDR1 is LGHNA and CDR2 YNFKEQ. The CDR3 runs 16 residues. Trimming left V 0 bases short and J 2 bases short, with 11 bases between.

The chain recombines TRBV7-3 with TRBJ2-1; 10 nucleotides align to TRBD1. Germline V CDR1 and CDR2: SGHTA, FQGTGA. CDR3 length: 16 amino acids. J gave up 6 bases and V 5 bases, and 10 bases lay outside the gene matches. The CDR3 sequence is CASSPGRTGGVNEQFF. CDR3 DNA: TGTGCCAGCAGCCCAGGCCGGACAGGGGGGGTCAATGAGCAGTTCTTC.

The J gene is TRBJ1-1, the V gene TRBV19, with TRBD1 identical over 9 bases. The CDR3 spans 13 residues. J gave up 10 bases and V 6 bases, and 9 bases lay outside the gene matches. Germline CDR1 and CDR2: LNHDA and SQIVND (reference sequence). The CDR3 is CASSLQGAGPAFF. CDR3 coding DNA: TGTGCCAGTAGCCTACAGGGGGCTGGGCCAGCTTTCTTT. The whole variable domain, filled in from reference TRBV19 and TRBJ1-1, reads DGGITQSPKYLFRKEGQNVTLSCEQNLNHDAMYWYRQDPGQGLRLIYYSQIVNDFQKGDIAEGYSVSREKKESFPLTVTSAQKNPTAFYLCASSLQGAGPAFFGQGTRLTVV.

This chain joins TRBV24-1 and TRBJ2-6; 7 nucleotides agree with TRBD2. The CDR3 consists of 15 residues. V gave up 6 bases and J gave up 2 bases; unmatched junction bases: 3. Germline-derived CDR1 and CDR2 are KGHDR and SFDVKD. The CDR3 here is CATSPGGTGANVLTF. CDR3 DNA: TGTGCCACCAGTCCCGGGGGGACTGGGGCCAACGTCCTGACTTTC.

The rearrangement links TRBV5-1 to TRBJ1-1; TRBD1 aligns across 8 bases. Germline loops: CDR1 SGHRS, CDR2 YFSETQ. The CDR3 length is 13 residues. Trimming removed 3 bases from V and 7 bases from J; junction bases left unmatched: 5. CDR3: CASSWTGLSEAFF. In DNA form, the CDR3 reads TGCGCCAGCAGCTGGACAGGGCTTAGTGAAGCTTTCTTT.

In DNA, the CDR3 is TGTGCCAGCAGGACAGGACGGAACTATGGCTACACCTTC. It specifies CASRTGRNYGYTF. The rearrangement links TRBV6-5 to TRBJ1-2; D might be TRBD1 (6 bases). Trimming stripped 6 bases from V and 2 bases from J, with 10 bases between. CDR3 length: 13 residues. CDR1 MNHEY and CDR2 SVGAGI come from the germline V gene.